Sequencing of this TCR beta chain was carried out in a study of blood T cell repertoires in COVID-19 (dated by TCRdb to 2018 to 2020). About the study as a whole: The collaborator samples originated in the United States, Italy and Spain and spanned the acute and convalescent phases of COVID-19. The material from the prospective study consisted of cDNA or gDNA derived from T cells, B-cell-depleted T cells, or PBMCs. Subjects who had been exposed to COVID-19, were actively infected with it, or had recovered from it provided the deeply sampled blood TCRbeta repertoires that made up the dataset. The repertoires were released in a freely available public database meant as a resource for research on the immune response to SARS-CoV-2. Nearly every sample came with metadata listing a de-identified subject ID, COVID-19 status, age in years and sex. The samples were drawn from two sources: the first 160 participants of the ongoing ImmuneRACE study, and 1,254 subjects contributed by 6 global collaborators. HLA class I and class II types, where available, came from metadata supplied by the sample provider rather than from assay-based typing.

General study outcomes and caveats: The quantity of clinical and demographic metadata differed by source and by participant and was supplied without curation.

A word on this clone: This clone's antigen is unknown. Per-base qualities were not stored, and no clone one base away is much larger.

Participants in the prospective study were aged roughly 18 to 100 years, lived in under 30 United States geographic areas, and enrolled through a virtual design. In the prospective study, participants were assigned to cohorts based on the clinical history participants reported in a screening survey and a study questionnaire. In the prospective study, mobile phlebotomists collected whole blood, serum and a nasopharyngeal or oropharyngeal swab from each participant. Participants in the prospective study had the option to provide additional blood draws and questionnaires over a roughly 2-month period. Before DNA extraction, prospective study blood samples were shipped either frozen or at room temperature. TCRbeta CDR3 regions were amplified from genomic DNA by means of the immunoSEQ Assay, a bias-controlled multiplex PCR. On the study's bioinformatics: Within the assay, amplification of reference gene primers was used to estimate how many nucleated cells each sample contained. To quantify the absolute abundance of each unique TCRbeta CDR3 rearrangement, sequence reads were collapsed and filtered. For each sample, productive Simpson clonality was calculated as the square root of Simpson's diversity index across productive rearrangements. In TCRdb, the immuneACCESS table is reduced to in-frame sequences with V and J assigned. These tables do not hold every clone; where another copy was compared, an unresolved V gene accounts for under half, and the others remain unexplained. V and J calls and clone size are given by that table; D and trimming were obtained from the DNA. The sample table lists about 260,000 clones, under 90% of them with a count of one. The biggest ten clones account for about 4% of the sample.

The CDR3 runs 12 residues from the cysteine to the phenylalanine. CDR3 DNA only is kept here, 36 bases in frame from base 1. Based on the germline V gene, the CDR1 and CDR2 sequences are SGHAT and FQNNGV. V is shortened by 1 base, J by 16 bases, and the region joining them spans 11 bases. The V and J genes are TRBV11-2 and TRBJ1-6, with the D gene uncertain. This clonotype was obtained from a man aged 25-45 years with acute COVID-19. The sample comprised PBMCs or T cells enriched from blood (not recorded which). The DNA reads TGTGCCAGCAGCTTAGCCGGGATCCAGCTCCACTTT. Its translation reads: CASSLAGIQLHF.